Presented here are 7 T cell receptor beta chains from one specimen sequenced in a study of blood T cell repertoires in COVID-19. TCRdb's copy holds only in-frame clones and misses some; the assay was immunoSEQ multiplex PCR. The sample lists about 250,000 clones; about 86% were seen once. Sequenced: peripheral blood. These receptors were collected from a man older than 75 with acute or convalescent COVID-19.

The CDR3 region has the DNA TGCAGTGCTAGTCCTACAGGGGAACAGCCCCAGCATTTT. It specifies CSASPTGEQPQHF. The chain carries TRBV20-1 and TRBJ1-5; 7 positions agree with TRBD1. This CDR3 comprises 13 residues. The V gene end was trimmed by 3 bases and the J gene end by 7 bases; junction bases not matched to a gene: 6. Germline V gene data show CDR1 as DFQATT and CDR2 as SNEGSKA (reference sequence).

This chain joins TRBV9 and TRBJ2-7, with 14 nucleotides matching TRBD2. The ends lost 4 bases at V and 4 bases at J; junction bases unmatched: 1. The CDR3 loop spans 14 amino acids. The germline CDR1 and CDR2 sequences are SGDLS and YYNGEE. The chain's CDR3 is CASSRTSGRYEQYF. CDR3 DNA sequence: TGTGCCAGCAGCCGGACTAGCGGGAGGTACGAGCAGTACTTC. Supplemented by reference TRBV9 and TRBJ2-7, the full variable domain reads DSGVTQTPKHLITATGQRVTLRCSPRSGDLSVYWYQQSLDQGLQFLIQYYNGEERAKGNILERFSAQQFPDLHSELNLSSLELGDSALYFCASSRTSGRYEQYFGPGTRLTVT.

The rearrangement joins TRBV2 to TRBJ2-5, with 9 bases fitting TRBD2. With 7 bases clipped from V and 7 bases from J, the junction kept 10 bases outside the gene matches. Per germline, CDR1 SNHLY and CDR2 FYNNEI. This CDR3 has 14 residues. CDR3: CASTFSGGAGTQYF. In DNA form, the CDR3 reads TGTGCCAGCACCTTTAGCGGGGGCGCAGGGACCCAGTACTTC.

In its sample, this clone was seen once. The rearrangement joins TRBV28 to TRBJ2-2; 7 bases line up with TRBD1. CDR3 length: 14 amino acids. V lost 6 bases and J lost 5; bases outside the gene matches: 6. Germline V CDR1 and CDR2: MDHEN, SYDVKM. The CDR3 reads CASRGGQFTGELFF. In nucleotides, the CDR3 is TGTGCCAGCAGAGGGGGACAGTTTACCGGGGAGCTGTTTTTT.

This clone is a singleton in its sample. CDR3 protein: CASSFNRVDEQFF. The CDR3 nucleotides read TGCGCCAGCAGCTTCAACAGGGTCGATGAGCAGTTCTTC. The chain is built from TRBV5-1 and TRBJ2-1; D possibly corresponds to TRBD1 (6 bases). The CDR3 consists of 13 residues. Trimming stripped 2 bases from V and 8 bases from J, with 11 bases between. Germline values: CDR1 SGHRS, CDR2 YFSETQ.

The chain uses TRBV4-2 and TRBJ2-1; 9 nucleotides agree with TRBD1. Germline CDR1 is LGHNA and CDR2 is YNFKEQ. CDR3 length: 16 residues. V was pared by 4 bases and J by 3 bases, with 7 bases of the junction left unmatched. The DNA of the CDR3 is TGTGCCAGCAGCCTCCTGGGGGACAGGGTCTACAATGAGCAGTTCTTC. Its protein product is CASSLLGDRVYNEQFF.

The rearrangement links TRBV6-5 to TRBJ1-1; D gene ambiguous. The CDR3 extends over 13 amino acids. Germline V gene lookup returns CDR1 MNHEY and CDR2 SVGAGI. Trimming left V 6 bases short and J 0 bases short, with 8 bases between. The CDR3 coding sequence is TGTGCCAGCAGCCCCGGTTTGAACACTGAAGCTTTCTTT. It codes for CASSPGLNTEAFF.